A selection of T cell receptor beta chains follows, all from one sample in a study of patients and donors after allogeneic stem cell transplantation. Each CDR3 protein is one row after TCRdb ran MiXCR on the RT-PCR reads. The table lists under 200,000 distinct CDR3 sequences, about 32% of them singletons, with around 3.3% in the top ten. Sequenced input: blood, either unsorted or a sorted T cell fraction (not recorded which). Every receptor here comes from a human donor who was either an allogeneic HSCT recipient or a stem cell or donor lymphocyte infusion donor (not recorded which). It is not recorded whose cells these are; they may come from a transplant donor. Each CDR3 is given with its conserved first and last residue. The order of the fields is clone size, V gene, D gene, J gene, CDR3 DNA, CDR3 protein. The D gene is left open where the match is weak. For some rows the clone size is stated as once, few or many, or as a class when expanded; others skip it.

NA	TRBV9	TRBD2	TRBJ2-1	TGTGCCAGCAGCCCCCTAGCGGGATGGGAGCAGTTCTTC	CASSPLAGWEQFF
NA	TRBV20-1	TRBD2	TRBJ2-1	TGCAGTGCTATCCTAGCGGGAGGCTACAATGAGCAGTTCTTC	CSAILAGGYNEQFF
few	TRBV7-2	NA	TRBJ2-5	TGTGCCAGCAGCTTAGTAAGTCGGGAGGAGACCCAGTACTTC	CASSLVSREETQYF
few	TRBV12-3/TRBV12-4	NA	TRBJ2-5	TGTGCCAGCAGTCCACACCAACAAGAGACCCAGTACTTC	CASSPHQQETQYF
few	TRBV25-1	NA	TRBJ2-7	TGTGCCAGCAGTGAATATTTGACAGGAAAATACGAGCAGTACTTC	CASSEYLTGKYEQYF
NA	TRBV29-1	NA	TRBJ2-7	TGCAGCGTTGAAGATCGGGCCTACGAGCAGTACTTC	CSVEDRAYEQYF
NA	TRBV6-5	NA	TRBJ2-5	TGTGCCAGCAGCCCGAGCAGGGGAGGGGAGACCCAGTACTTC	CASSPSRGGETQYF
NA	TRBV12-3/TRBV12-4	NA	TRBJ2-1	TGTGCCAGCACCTTCCGGGACTTTAACAATGAGCAGTTCTTC	CASTFRDFNNEQFF
once	TRBV9	TRBD1	TRBJ2-7	TGTGCCAGCAGCCTCACAGGGGTCCACGAGCAGTACTTC	CASSLTGVHEQYF
NA	TRBV7-9	NA	TRBJ2-7	TGTGCCAGCAGCTTCGGGGCACAGTTGTACTTC	CASSFGAQLYF
few	TRBV29-1	NA	TRBJ2-3	TGCAGCGTTGGGGCGGCACCCACTTTGAGGGATACGCAGTATTTT	CSVGAAPTLRDTQYF
many	TRBV20-1	NA	TRBJ1-5	TGCAGTGCTAGGCCAGGTGGTCAGCCCCAGCATTTT	CSARPGGQPQHF
NA	TRBV6-5	NA	TRBJ2-7	TGTGCCAGCAGTTTCCCAATAGACGAGCAGTACTTC	CASSFPIDEQYF
NA	TRBV3-1	NA	TRBJ1-1	TGTGCCAGCAGCCTAGGACGGTACACTGAAGCTTTCTTT	CASSLGRYTEAFF
few	TRBV7-6	NA	TRBJ1-1	TGTGCCAGCAGCTTGGACAAGAACACTGAAGCTTTCTTT	CASSLDKNTEAFF
few	TRBV12-3/TRBV12-4	TRBD1	TRBJ1-5	TGTGCCAGCAGTCTACCCGGTTGGGGACAGGGAAACCAGCCCCAGCATTTT	CASSLPGWGQGNQPQHF